The next 9 T cell receptor beta chains were all read from a single sample in a study of post-analysis software for immune sequencing data (dated by TCRdb to the mid-2010s). Overall study outcomes, separate from this receptor: Significantly higher frequencies in patients than in controls were found for roughly 5 TRBV segments, including TRBV5-6, TRBV5-1 and TRBV20-1.

The antigens of these receptors remain unknown. The protocol used for the library was PCR. The sequencer was an Illumina HiSeq 2500. To reduce PCR and sequencing biases, unique molecular identifiers were incorporated into the TCR beta cDNA libraries. TCRdb's own reprocessing of the public reads used fastp at Q25 and MiXCR and kept productive beta chains. Under each unique CDR3 protein, matching rows form one entry showing the most common genes and DNA. The sample data list around 770,000 distinct CDR3 sequences, and roughly 46% of these were observed just once. The ten largest clones capture roughly 4.9% of the sample. What was sequenced was blood. The receptors were sampled from a girl aged 5 to 17 with multiple sclerosis.

There are a few counts of this clonotype. The V call is TRBV18, the J call TRBJ2-7, with 14 nucleotides matching TRBD2. Germline lookup yields CDR1 KGHSH and CDR2 LQKENI. Germline trimming cut 3 bases from V and 6 bases from J; bases unmatched to any gene: 10. There are 17 residues in the CDR3. CDR3 in DNA: TGTGCCAGCTCACCGCAAGGACTAGCGGGAGGTGGTAGCGAGCAGTACTTC. It translates to CASSPQGLAGGGSEQYF.

The rearrangement links TRBV12-3 or TRBV12-4 to TRBJ1-1; TRBD1 agrees at 9 bases. The CDR3 has 13 amino acids. The ends lost 2 bases at V and 11 bases at J; junction bases unmatched: 6. As DNA, the CDR3 is TGTGCCAGCAGTTTAAGGGACAGGGCCCTGGCTTTCTTT. This gives the protein CASSLRDRALAFF.

This clonotype occurred a few times. V usage is TRBV27 and J usage is TRBJ1-1, with 7 bases fitting TRBD1. The length of the CDR3 is 17 residues. In germline, CDR1 is MNHEY, CDR2 SMNVEV (reference sequence). V lost 3 bases and J lost 0; bases outside the gene matches: 10. The CDR3 nucleotides are TGTGCCAGCAGTTTGGGGACAGCTCCGGGCATGAACACTGAAGCTTTCTTT. Translated: CASSLGTAPGMNTEAFF.

CDR3 loop: CASSFGQGGGNQPQHF. CDR3 DNA sequence: TGTGCCAGCAGTTTCGGGCAGGGGGGAGGCAATCAGCCCCAGCATTTT. The V and J genes are TRBV12-3 or TRBV12-4 and TRBJ1-5; 7 bases are shared with TRBD1. With V trimmed by 3 bases and J by 2 bases, 7 bases remained unmatched. CDR3 size: 16 residues.

DNA of the CDR3: TGTGCCATCAGTGAGACCGGACAGGAGGTAGCAGATACGCAGTATTTT. This translates into CAISETGQEVADTQYF. The V and J genes are TRBV10-3 and TRBJ2-3; 7 nucleotides align to TRBD1. Germline loops: CDR1 ENHRY, CDR2 SYGVKD. This CDR3 is 16 amino acids long. J was trimmed by 4 bases and V by 2 bases; bases with no gene match: 9.

This clonotype was seen a handful of times. The gene calls are TRBV29-1 and TRBJ2-3; 8 bases are shared with TRBD1. This CDR3 comprises 15 residues. V lost 5 bases and J lost 4; bases outside the gene matches: 11. The germline V gene encodes CDR1 SQVTM and CDR2 ANQGSEA. The CDR3: CSVPPDRGSADTQYF. CDR3 DNA sequence: TGCAGCGTTCCCCCCGACAGGGGAAGTGCAGATACGCAGTATTTT.

This clonotype was counted only a few times. This chain uses TRBV15 with TRBJ1-4; D gene ambiguous. Trimming left V 3 bases short and J 0 bases short, with 11 bases between. The CDR3 has 16 amino acids. Germline V gives CDR1 LNHNV, CDR2 YYDKDF (reference sequence). The CDR3 sequence is CATSSEAPTTNEKLFF. DNA for the CDR3: TGTGCCACCAGCAGTGAAGCCCCCACAACTAATGAAAAACTGTTTTTT.

CDR3 residues: CASSPGLAGGDPYEQYF. The DNA for the CDR3 is TGCGCCAGCAGCCCTGGACTAGCGGGAGGGGATCCCTACGAGCAGTACTTC. The V gene is TRBV5-1, the J gene TRBJ2-7, with TRBD2 identical over 15 bases. Germline V gene lookup returns CDR1 SGHRS and CDR2 YFSETQ. The CDR3 runs to 17 residues. V lost 4 bases and J lost 2; bases outside the gene matches: 7.

The V gene is TRBV10-3, the J gene TRBJ2-6; possible D gene TRBD2, 5 bases. This CDR3 comprises 16 residues. V dropped 3 bases and J dropped 1 base, with 10 bases sitting between them. The germline gives CDR1 ENHRY, CDR2 SYGVKD. The CDR3 DNA follows: TGTGCCATCAGTGATACGGGGATTTCTGGGGCCAACGTCCTGACTTTC. It encodes CAISDTGISGANVLTF.